These T cell receptor beta chains were read from a single sample in a study of cytomegalovirus exposure and HLA in healthy donors. The data were produced by immunoSEQ multiplex PCR, yet TCRdb's version contains in-frame clones alone and is incomplete. The sample lists about 170,000 clones; roughly three quarters were seen once. The sample was PBMCs. Every receptor here comes from a man aged 35 to 55 in good health and CMV-seropositive. CDR3s include the opening cysteine and the closing phenylalanine or tryptophan. Fields, in order: V gene, J gene, D gene, clone size, CDR3 DNA, CDR3 protein. D genes are given only for firm matches. Expanded clones get a size class; other rows say once, few or many, or leave the size out.

>TRBV6-5|TRBJ1-2|.|.
TGTGCCGTCAACGGGGGGGCGCATGGCTACACCTTC
CAVNGGAHGYTF
>TRBV6-1|TRBJ2-6|.|.
TGTGCCAGCACCAACTCTGGGGCCAACGTCCTGACTTTC
CASTNSGANVLTF
>TRBV27|TRBJ1-2|TRBD1|.
TGTGCCAGCAGTCCAGGGACAGGGATCTATGGCTACACCTTC
CASSPGTGIYGYTF
>TRBV5-6|TRBJ2-3|TRBD2|.
TGTGCCAGCAGTTTGCCCGCTCTAGCGGGGCTGCAGTATTTT
CASSLPALAGLQYF
>TRBV9|TRBJ2-1|.|.
TGTGCCAGCAGCGTAGGGAGGAGCTCCTACAATGAGCAGTTCTTC
CASSVGRSSYNEQFF
>TRBV6-1|TRBJ1-4|.|.
TGTGCCAGCAGTAGAAATAGCGAAAAACTGTTTTTT
CASSRNSEKLFF
>TRBV27|TRBJ2-4|.|.
TGTGCCAGCAGTGTAATCAGGGGAAAGCCCGTTAATTTAGCCAAAAACATTCAGTACTTC
CASSVIRGKPVNLAKNIQYF
>TRBV7-2|TRBJ2-7|TRBD1|few
TGTGCCAGCAGCGAAGAGACAGGGGCCTACGAGCAGTACTTC
CASSEETGAYEQYF
>TRBV21-1|TRBJ1-1|.|.
TGTGCCAGCAGCATCCAGGGGAGGGGTACTGAAGCTTTCTTT
CASSIQGRGTEAFF
>TRBV23-1|TRBJ1-2|TRBD1|.
TGCGCCAGCAGTCCCTGGGACAGGGACTATGGCTACACCTTC
CASSPWDRDYGYTF
>TRBV6-5|TRBJ2-7|.|.
TGTGCCAGCAGGGAGAATTCCTACGAGCAGTACTTC
CASRENSYEQYF
>TRBV21-1|TRBJ2-7|.|.
TGTGCCAGCAGCCCTCGGGACAGGGGGACGGTAGGGGAGCAGTACTTC
CASSPRDRGTVGEQYF
>TRBV7-9|TRBJ2-7|.|.
TGTGCCAGCAGCTTAGCGAGCAGTGGGCAGGGGTTGGACTTC
CASSLASSGQGLDF
>TRBV4-3|TRBJ2-2|TRBD2|.
TGCGCCAGCAGCCAAGATGGTAGCGGGGCGTCGCGGGAGCTGTTTTTT
CASSQDGSGASRELFF
>TRBV6-5|TRBJ1-1|TRBD1|.
TGTGCCAGCAGCCTGGACAGGGGTAACACTGAAGCTTTCTTT
CASSLDRGNTEAFF
>TRBV9|TRBJ1-4|TRBD1|few
TGTGCCAGCAGCGTGGGACAGGGGAGGATTGGGGAAAAACTGTTTTTT
CASSVGQGRIGEKLFF
>TRBV7-3|TRBJ2-3|.|.
TGTGCCAGCAGCGTACAGCACACAGATACGCAGTATTTT
CASSVQHTDTQYF
>TRBV5-6|TRBJ1-5|.|.
TGTGCCAGCAGCTTGGGACAGACACCTCAGCCCCAGCATTTT
CASSLGQTPQPQHF
>TRBV10-3|TRBJ2-3|.|.
TGTGCCATCAGTGAGTCCCGGGGGTCAGATACGCAGTATTTT
CAISESRGSDTQYF
>TRBV29-1|TRBJ1-1|.|.
TGCAGCGTTGTAGTGTCAGGGCGGACTGAAGCTTTCTTT
CSVVVSGRTEAFF
>TRBV6-5|TRBJ2-7|TRBD2|few
TGTGCCAGCAGCGAAGCGGGGGGGAGTCACGAGCAGTACTTC
CASSEAGGSHEQYF
>TRBV5-1|TRBJ2-3|.|.
TGCGCCAGCTCGGAGGCGGATACGCAGTATTTT
CASSEADTQYF
>TRBV9|TRBJ1-1|TRBD1|.
TGTGCCAGCAGCGAAGGGGGGACAGGGTTGAGGAACACTGAAGCTTTCTTT
CASSEGGTGLRNTEAFF
>TRBV6-5|TRBJ2-7|.|.
TGTGCCAGCAGCGACAGGTACTCCTACGAGCAGTACTTC
CASSDRYSYEQYF
>TRBV27|TRBJ2-5|.|once
TGTGCCAGCAGTTTCAGGGGAGACCGCCAAGAGACCCAGTACTTC
CASSFRGDRQETQYF
>TRBV4-1|TRBJ2-1|TRBD2|.
TGCGCCAGCAGCCAAGCGCTGCGGCGGGGGGGCGATGAGCAGTTCTTC
CASSQALRRGGDEQFF
>TRBV18|TRBJ2-2|.|few
TGTGCCAGCTCACCTGAGGCATTCACCCTCCGCGGGGAGCTGTTTTTT
CASSPEAFTLRGELFF
>TRBV6-4|TRBJ1-2|.|.
TGTGCCAGCAGGCCCCGAGGGCAGGCAGGAGGCTACACCTTC
CASRPRGQAGGYTF
>TRBV9|TRBJ2-7|TRBD1|.
TGTGCCAGCAGCTCAGGGACAGGGCTATACGAGCAGTACTTC
CASSSGTGLYEQYF
>TRBV30|TRBJ2-7|.|once
TGTGCCTGGACTCGGGACACATCCTACGAGCAGTACTTC
CAWTRDTSYEQYF
>TRBV4-3|TRBJ2-2|.|.
TGCGCCAGCAGCCAACTGGGGCAAACCGGGGAGCTGTTTTTT
CASSQLGQTGELFF
>TRBV19|TRBJ2-1|TRBD2|.
TGTGCCAGTAGAGGGGAGGGCAGGAAGTACAATGAGCAGTTCTTC
CASRGEGRKYNEQFF